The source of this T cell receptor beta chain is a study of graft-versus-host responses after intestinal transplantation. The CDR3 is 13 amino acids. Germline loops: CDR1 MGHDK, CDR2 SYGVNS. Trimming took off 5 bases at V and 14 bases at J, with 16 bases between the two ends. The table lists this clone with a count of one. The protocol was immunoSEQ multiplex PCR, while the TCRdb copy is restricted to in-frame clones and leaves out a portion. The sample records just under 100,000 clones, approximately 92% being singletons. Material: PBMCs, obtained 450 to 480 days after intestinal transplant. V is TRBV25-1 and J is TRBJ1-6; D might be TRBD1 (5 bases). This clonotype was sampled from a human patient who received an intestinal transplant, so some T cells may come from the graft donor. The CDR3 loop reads CASSRGGAFTLHF. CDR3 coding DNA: TGTGCCAGCAGTAGGGGAGGGGCTTTCACCCTCCACTTT. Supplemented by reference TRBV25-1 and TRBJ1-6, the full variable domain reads EADIYQTPRYLVIGTGKKITLECSQTMGHDKMYWYQQDPGMELHLIHYSYGVNSTEKGDLSSESTVSRIRTEHFPLTLESARPSHTSQYLCASSRGGAFTLHFGNGTRLTVT.